This T cell receptor (beta chain) was captured by sequencing in a study of blood T cells in healthy people across ages. Study-wide background: Template switching picked up about one barcoded beta molecule for each two T cells. Study-wide results and caveats: Donor CMV status, an unknown factor, possibly confounded changes in expanded clonotypes.

Per sample, extraction of total RNA gave at least 5.5 micrograms in every case. Sample-barcoded 5' priming and a J-beta primer mix drove a second PCR of roughly 6 to 12 cycles. MiXCR, run by TCRdb on the 5' RACE reads, gives a single entry per CDR3 protein. Of 450,000 to 650,000 distinct CDR3 sequences detected, about 25% appear once; the ten largest clones hold just over 8.5%. A note on this clonotype: Its specificity is unknown.

V was cut by 7 bases and J by 7 bases, with 18 bases left in between. Germline-derived CDR1 and CDR2 are MDHEN and SYDVKM. This CDR3 is built from 14 residues. Another study also made use of these data, one on T cells of mothers and their children.

The chain employs TRBV28 and TRBJ2-3, with D maybe TRBD2 (6 bases). This TCR was sampled from a boy younger than 18 in good health. The specimen was blood. The CDR3 DNA reads TGTGCCAGCACCGTGCGGGGCGGCGACAATACGCAGTATTTT. It encodes CASTVRGGDNTQYF. The whole variable domain, remainder taken from reference TRBV28 and TRBJ2-3, is DVKVTQSSRYLVKRTGEKVFLECVQDMDHENMFWYRQDPGLGLRLIYFSYDVKMKEKGDIPEGYSVSREKKERFSLILESASTNQTSMYLCASTVRGGDNTQYFGPGTRLTVL.